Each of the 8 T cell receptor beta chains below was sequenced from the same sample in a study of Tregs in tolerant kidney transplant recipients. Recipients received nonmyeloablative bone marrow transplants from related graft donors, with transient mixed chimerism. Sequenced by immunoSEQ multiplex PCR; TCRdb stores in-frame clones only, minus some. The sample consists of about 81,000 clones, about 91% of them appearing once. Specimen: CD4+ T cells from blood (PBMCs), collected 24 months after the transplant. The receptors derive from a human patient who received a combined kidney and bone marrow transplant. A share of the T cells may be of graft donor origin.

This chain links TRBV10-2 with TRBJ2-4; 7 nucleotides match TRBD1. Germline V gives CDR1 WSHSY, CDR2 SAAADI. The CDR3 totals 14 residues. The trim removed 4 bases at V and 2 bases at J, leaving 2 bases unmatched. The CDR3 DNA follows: TGCGCCAGCAGTGGACAGGGATCCAAAAACATTCAGTACTTC. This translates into CASSGQGSKNIQYF.

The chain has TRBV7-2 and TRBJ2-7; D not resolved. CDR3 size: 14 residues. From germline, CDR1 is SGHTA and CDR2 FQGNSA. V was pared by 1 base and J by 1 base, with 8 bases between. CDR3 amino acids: CASSLDPGSYEQYF. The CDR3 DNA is TGTGCCAGCAGCTTAGATCCGGGTTCCTACGAGCAGTACTTC. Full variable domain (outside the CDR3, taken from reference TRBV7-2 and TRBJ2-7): GAGVSQSPSNKVTEKGKDVELRCDPISGHTALYWYRQSLGQGLEFLIYFQGNSAPDKSGLPSDRFSAERTGGSVSTLTIQRTQQEDSAVYLCASSLDPGSYEQYFGPGTRLTVT.

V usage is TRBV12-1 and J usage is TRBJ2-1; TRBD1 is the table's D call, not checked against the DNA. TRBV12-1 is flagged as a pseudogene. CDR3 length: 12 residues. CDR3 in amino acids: CASSPWADEQFF. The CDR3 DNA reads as TGTGCCAGCAGCCCATGGGCAGATGAGCAGTTCTTC.

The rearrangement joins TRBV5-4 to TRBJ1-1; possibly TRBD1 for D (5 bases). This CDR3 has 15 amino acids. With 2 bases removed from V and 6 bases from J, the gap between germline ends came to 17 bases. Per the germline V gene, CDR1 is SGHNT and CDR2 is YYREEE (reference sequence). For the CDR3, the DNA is TGTGCCAGCAGCTTCTCCTCGGGGGAGGGGTCTGAAGCTTTCTTT. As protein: CASSFSSGEGSEAFF.

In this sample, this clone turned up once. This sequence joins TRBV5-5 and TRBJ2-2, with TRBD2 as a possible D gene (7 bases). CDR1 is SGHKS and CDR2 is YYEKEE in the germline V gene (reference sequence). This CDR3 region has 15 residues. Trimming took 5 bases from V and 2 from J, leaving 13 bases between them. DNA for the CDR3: TGTGCCAGCAGTTGGGGGGGGGCTAACACCGGGGAGCTGTTTTTT. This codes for CASSWGGANTGELFF.

The CDR3 reads CASSYSKLRTGELFF. CDR3 nucleotide sequence: TGTGCCAGCAGTTACTCGAAACTTAGAACCGGGGAGCTGTTTTTT. V is TRBV6-5 and J is TRBJ2-2; no firm D call. Trimming removed 0 bases from V and 5 bases from J, with 10 bases in between. The CDR3 loop spans 15 amino acids. Looked up from germline, CDR1 is MNHEY and CDR2 is SVGAGI.

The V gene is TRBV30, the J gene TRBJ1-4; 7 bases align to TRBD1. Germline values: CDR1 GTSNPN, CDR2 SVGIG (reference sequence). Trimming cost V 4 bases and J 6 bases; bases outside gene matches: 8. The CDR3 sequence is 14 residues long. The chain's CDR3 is CAWTARTGHEKLFF. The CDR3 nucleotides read TGTGCCTGGACAGCCCGGACAGGCCATGAAAAACTGTTTTTT.

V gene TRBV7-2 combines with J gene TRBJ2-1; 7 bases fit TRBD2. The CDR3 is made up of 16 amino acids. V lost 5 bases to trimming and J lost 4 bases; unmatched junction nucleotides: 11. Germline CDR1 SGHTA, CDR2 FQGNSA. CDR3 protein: CASSVLSGTNYNEQFF. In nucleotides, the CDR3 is TGTGCCAGCAGCGTCCTGAGCGGGACTAATTACAATGAGCAGTTCTTC.